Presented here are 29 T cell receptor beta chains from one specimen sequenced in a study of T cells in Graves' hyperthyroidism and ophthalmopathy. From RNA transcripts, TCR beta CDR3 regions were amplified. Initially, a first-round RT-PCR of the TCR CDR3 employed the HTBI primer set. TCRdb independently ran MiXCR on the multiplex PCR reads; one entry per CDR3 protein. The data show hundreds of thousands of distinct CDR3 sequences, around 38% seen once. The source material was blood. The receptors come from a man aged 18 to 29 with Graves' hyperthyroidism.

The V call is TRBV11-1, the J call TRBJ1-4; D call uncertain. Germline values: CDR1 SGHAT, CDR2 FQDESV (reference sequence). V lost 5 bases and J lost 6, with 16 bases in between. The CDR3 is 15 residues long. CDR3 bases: TGTGCCAGCAGCCCGGACGTTGCGGAGGATGAAAAACTGTTTTTT. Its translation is CASSPDVAEDEKLFF. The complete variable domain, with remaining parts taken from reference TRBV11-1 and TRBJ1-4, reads EAEVAQSPRYKITEKSQAVAFWCDPISGHATLYWYRQILGQGPELLVQFQDESVVDDSQLPKDRFSAERLKGVDSTLKIQPAELGDSAMYLCASSPDVAEDEKLFFGSGTQLSVL.

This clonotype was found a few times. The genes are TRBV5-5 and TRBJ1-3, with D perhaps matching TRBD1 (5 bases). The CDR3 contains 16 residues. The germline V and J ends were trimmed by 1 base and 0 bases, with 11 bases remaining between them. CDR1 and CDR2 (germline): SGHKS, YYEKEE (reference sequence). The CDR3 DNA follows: TGTGCCAGCAGCTTGTCAGGGCCCTACTCTGGAAACACCATATATTTT. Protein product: CASSLSGPYSGNTIYF.

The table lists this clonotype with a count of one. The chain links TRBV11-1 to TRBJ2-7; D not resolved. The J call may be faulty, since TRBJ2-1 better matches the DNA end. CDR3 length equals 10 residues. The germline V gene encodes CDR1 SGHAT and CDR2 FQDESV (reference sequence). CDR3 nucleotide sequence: TGTGCCAGCAGCTTGACAGAGCAGTTCTTC. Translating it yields CASSLTEQFF.

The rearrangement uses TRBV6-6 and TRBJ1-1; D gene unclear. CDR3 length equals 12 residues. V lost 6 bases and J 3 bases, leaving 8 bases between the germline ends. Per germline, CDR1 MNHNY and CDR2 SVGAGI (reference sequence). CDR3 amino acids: CASRGIYTEAFF. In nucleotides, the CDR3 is TGTGCCAGCAGGGGTATATACACTGAAGCTTTCTTT.

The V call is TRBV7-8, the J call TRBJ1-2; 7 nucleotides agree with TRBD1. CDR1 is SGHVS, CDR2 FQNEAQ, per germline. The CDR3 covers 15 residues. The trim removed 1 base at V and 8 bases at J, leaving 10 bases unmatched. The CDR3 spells CASSLGQGGGSGYTF. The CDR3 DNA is TGTGCCAGCAGCTTAGGGCAGGGGGGAGGCTCCGGCTACACCTTC.

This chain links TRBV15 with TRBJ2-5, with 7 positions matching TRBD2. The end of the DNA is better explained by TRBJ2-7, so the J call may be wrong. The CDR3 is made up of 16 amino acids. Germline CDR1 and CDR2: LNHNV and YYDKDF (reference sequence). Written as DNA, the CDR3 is TGTGCCACCAGCAGAGGCTCATCTAGCGGACCCTACGAGCAGTACTTC. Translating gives CATSRGSSSGPYEQYF.

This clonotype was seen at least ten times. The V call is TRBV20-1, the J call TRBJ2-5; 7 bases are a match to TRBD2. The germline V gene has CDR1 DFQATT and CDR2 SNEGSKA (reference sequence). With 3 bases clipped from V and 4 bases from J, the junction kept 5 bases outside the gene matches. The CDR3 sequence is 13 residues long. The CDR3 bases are TGCAGTGCTAGCGGGGGGAGCGGAGAGACCCAGTACTTC. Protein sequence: CSASGGSGETQYF.

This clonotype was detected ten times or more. The CDR3 loop reads CSASGQGSGETQYF. CDR3 nucleotides: TGCAGTGCTAGTGGCCAGGGGTCGGGGGAGACCCAGTACTTC. The chain employs TRBV20-1 and TRBJ2-5, with D possibly being TRBD1 (6 bases). The CDR3 covers 14 residues. Between the trimmed V and J ends, which lost 3 bases and 5 bases, there was a span of 16 bases. From germline, CDR1 is DFQATT and CDR2 SNEGSKA (reference sequence).

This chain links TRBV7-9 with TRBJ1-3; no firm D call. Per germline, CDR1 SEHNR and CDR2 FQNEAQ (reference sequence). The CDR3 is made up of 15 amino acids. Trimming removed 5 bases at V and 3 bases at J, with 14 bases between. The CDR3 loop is CASSPGLRVGNTIYF. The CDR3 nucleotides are TGTGCCAGCAGCCCCGGACTTCGGGTTGGAAACACCATATATTTT.

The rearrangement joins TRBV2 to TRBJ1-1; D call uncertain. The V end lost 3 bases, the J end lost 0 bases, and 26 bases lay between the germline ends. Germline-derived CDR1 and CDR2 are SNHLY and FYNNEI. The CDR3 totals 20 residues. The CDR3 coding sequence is TGTGCCAGCAGTGAGCCCCTAGTCCGGCCTCAATGGGCCATGAACACTGAAGCTTTCTTT. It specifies CASSEPLVRPQWAMNTEAFF.

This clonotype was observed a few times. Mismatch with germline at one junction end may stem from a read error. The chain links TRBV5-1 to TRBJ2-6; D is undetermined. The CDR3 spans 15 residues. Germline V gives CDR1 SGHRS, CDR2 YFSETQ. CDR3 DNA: TGTGCCAGCAGCTTCCGGTCGCGCGGGGCCAACGTCCTGACTTTC. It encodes CASSFRSRGANVLTF.

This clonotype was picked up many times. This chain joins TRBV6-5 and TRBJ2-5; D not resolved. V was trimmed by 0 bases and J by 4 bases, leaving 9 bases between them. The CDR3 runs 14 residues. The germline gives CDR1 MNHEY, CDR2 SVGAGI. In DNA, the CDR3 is TGTGCCAGCAGTTACTCGGCAGGCGGAGAGACCCAGTACTTC. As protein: CASSYSAGGETQYF.

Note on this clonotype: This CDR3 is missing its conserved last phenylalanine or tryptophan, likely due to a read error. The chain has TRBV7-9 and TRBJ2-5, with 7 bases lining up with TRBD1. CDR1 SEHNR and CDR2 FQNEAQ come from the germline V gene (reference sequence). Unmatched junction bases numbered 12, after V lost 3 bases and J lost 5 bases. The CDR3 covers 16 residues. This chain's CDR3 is CASSFPLDRVFETQYS. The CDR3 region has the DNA TGTGCCAGCAGCTTTCCCCTCGACAGGGTCTTCGAGACCCAGTACTCC.

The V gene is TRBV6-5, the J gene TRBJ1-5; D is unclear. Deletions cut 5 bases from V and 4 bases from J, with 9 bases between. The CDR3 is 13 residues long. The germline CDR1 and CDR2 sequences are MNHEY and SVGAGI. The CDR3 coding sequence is TGTGCCAGCAGTGAACCAGGAAATCAGCCCCAGCATTTT. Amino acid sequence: CASSEPGNQPQHF.

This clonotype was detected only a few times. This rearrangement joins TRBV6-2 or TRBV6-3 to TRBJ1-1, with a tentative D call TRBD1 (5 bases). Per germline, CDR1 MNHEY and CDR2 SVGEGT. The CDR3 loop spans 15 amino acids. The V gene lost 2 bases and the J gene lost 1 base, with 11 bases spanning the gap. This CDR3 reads CASSYTGQANTEAFF. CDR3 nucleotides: TGTGCCAGCAGTTACACCGGACAAGCGAACACTGAAGCTTTCTTT.

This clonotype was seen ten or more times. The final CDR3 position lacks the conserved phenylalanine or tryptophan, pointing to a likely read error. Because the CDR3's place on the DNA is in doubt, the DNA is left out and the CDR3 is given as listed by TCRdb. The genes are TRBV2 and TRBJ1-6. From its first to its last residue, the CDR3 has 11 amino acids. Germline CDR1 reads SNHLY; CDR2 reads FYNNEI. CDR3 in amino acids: CASSDEETVYL.

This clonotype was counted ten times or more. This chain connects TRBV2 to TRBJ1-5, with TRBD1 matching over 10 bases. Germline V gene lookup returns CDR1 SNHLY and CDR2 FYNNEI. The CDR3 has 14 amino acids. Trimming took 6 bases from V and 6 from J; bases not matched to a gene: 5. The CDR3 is CASRAGQGFQPQHF. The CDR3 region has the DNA TGTGCCAGCAGAGCGGGACAGGGGTTTCAGCCCCAGCATTTT.

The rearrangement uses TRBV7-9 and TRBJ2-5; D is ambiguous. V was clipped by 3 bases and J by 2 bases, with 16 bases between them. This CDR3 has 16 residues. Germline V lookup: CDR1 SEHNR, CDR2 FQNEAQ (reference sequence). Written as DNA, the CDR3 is TGTGCCAGCAGCTTGGTAGGGCCGCTTCCTCAAGAGACCCAGTACTTC. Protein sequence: CASSLVGPLPQETQYF.

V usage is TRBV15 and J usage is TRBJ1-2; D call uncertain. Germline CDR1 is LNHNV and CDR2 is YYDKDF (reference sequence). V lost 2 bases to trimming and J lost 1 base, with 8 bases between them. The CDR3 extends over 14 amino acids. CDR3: CATSRSGHNYGYTF. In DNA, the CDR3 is TGTGCCACCAGCAGATCGGGCCATAACTATGGCTACACCTTC.

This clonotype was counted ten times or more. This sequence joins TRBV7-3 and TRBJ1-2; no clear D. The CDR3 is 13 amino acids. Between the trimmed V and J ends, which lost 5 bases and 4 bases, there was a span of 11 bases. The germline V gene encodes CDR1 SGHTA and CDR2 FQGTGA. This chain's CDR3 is CASSAGKGYGYTF. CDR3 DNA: TGTGCCAGCAGCGCAGGAAAGGGCTATGGCTACACCTTC.

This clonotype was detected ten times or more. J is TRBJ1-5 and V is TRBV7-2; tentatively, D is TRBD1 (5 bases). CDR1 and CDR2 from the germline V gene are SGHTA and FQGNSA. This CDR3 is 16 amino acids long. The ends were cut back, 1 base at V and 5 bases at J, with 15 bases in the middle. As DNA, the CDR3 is TGTGCCAGCAGCTTAGTGGGGACGCGGGCGGATCAGCCCCAGCATTTT. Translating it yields CASSLVGTRADQPQHF.

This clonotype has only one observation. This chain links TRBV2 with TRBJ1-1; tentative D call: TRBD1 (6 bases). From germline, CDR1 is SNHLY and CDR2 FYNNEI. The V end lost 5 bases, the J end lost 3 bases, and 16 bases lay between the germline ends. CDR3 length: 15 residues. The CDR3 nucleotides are TGTGCCAGCAGTCCTTCACGGGACACCTACACTGAAGCTTTCTTT. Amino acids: CASSPSRDTYTEAFF. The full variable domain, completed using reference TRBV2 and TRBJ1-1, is EPEVTQTPSHQVTQMGQEVILRCVPISNHLYFYWYRQILGQKVEFLVSFYNNEISEKSEIFDDQFSVERPDGSNFTLKIRSTKLEDSAMYFCASSPSRDTYTEAFFGQGTRLTVV.

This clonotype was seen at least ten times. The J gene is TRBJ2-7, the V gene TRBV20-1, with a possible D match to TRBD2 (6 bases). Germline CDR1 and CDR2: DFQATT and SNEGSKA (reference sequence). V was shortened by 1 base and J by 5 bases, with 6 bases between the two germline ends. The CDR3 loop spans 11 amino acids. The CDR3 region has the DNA TGCAGTGCTAGAGTAGCGGACGAGCAGTACTTC. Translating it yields CSARVADEQYF.

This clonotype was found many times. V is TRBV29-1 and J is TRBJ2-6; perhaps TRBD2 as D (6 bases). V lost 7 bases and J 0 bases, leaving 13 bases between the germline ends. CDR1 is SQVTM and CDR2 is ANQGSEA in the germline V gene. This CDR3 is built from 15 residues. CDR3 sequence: CSAKGGSSGANVLTF. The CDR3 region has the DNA TGCAGCGCCAAAGGAGGGAGCTCTGGGGCCAACGTCCTGACTTTC.

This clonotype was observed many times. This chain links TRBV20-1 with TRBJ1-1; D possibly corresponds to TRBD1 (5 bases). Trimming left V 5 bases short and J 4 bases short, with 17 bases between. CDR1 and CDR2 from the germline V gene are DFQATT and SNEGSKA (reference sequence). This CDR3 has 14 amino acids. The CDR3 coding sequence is TGCAGTGCTCGAGGGGCGCGGTCGGGCACTGAAGCTTTCTTT. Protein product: CSARGARSGTEAFF.

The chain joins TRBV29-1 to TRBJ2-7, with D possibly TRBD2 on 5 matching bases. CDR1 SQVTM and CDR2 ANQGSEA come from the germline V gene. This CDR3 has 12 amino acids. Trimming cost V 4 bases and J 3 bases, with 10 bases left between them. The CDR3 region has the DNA TGCAGCGTTGGAGGCGCGGGCTACGAGCAGTACTTC. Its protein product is CSVGGAGYEQYF.

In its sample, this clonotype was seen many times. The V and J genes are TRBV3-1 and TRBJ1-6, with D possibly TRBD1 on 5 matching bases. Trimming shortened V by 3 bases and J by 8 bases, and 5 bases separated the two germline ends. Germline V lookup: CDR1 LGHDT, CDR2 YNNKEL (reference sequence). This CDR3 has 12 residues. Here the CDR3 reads CASSQGDSPLHF. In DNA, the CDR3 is TGTGCCAGCAGCCAGGGGGATTCACCCCTCCACTTT.

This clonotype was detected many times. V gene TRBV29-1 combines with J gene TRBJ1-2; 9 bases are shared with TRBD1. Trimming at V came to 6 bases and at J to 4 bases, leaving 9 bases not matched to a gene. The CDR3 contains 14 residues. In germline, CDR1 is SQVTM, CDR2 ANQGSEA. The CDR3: CSVSPGTGPYGYTF. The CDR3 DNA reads TGCAGCGTGAGCCCCGGGACAGGGCCCTATGGCTACACCTTC. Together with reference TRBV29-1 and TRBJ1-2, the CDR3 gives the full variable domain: SAVISQKPSRDICQRGTSLTIQCQVDSQVTMMFWYRQQPGQSLTLIATANQGSEATYESGFVIDKFPISRPNLTFSTLTVSNMSPEDSSIYLCSVSPGTGPYGYTFGSGTRLTVV.

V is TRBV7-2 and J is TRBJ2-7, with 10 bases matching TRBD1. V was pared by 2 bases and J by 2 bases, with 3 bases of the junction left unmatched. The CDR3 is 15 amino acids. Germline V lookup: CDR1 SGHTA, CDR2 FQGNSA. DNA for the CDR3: TGTGCCAGCAGCTTATCGGACAGGGGGGCCTACGAGCAGTACTTC. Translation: CASSLSDRGAYEQYF. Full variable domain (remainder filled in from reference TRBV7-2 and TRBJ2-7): GAGVSQSPSNKVTEKGKDVELRCDPISGHTALYWYRQSLGQGLEFLIYFQGNSAPDKSGLPSDRFSAERTGGSVSTLTIQRTQQEDSAVYLCASSLSDRGAYEQYFGPGTRLTVT.